This T cell receptor beta chain emerged from a study of blood T cell repertoires in COVID-19. About the study: The samples span acute and convalescent COVID-19 from the United States, Italy and Spain. Nucleic acid was either cDNA or gDNA, and it came from T cells, B-cell-depleted T cells, or PBMCs.

The V end was cut by 2 bases, the J end by 6 bases, with 8 bases between. Germline CDR1 and CDR2: MDHEN and SYDVKM. This CDR3 region has 12 residues. Participant ages covered about 18 to 89 years across about 25 US areas. Two consecutive negative NP/OP PCR tests, clearance, or resolved symptoms defined Cohort 3 recovery. Some clones are missing from TCRdb's copy, which holds only in-frame ones; the method was immunoSEQ multiplex PCR. The top ten hold 2% to 3% of the sample, which has around 300,000 clones, more than 80% seen once. The sequenced sample was PBMCs or T cells enriched from blood (not recorded which). V gene TRBV28 combines with J gene TRBJ2-7, with a tentative D call TRBD2 (6 bases). This receptor was identified in a young woman who had recovered from COVID-19. CDR3 coding DNA: TGTGCCAGCAGTTTACAGGGAGGCGAGCAGTACTTC. Its protein product is CASSLQGGEQYF.